This entry features one TCR beta chain sequence. Antigen: not known. Germline CDR1 reads SQVTM; CDR2 reads ANQGSEA. The V gene end was trimmed by 5 bases and the J gene end by 2 bases; junction bases not matched to a gene: 6. CDR3 length equals 15 residues. The data derive from a study of regulatory T cells in long-lasting Graves disease. Study-level findings and limits: Persistent patients shared more public clonotypes (2,741) than newly diagnosed patients (966). Patients with persistent disease showed a bias toward TRBV28, TRBJ1-2 and TRBJ2-5.

Sample time point: persistent/refractory GD, antithyroid drugs over 5 years with positive TRAb. Extracted RNA from PBMCs served as the source of the TCR library. The guidelines of the American Thyroid Association were the basis for diagnosing Graves' disease. Through Arm-PCR of CDR3 regions and iRepertoire HTBI primers, TCR beta libraries were built. One entry per CDR3 protein, called by TCRdb with MiXCR from the multiplex PCR reads. This table holds fewer than 450,000 distinct CDR3 sequences, 23% found once. The TCR sequence derives from a female donor with Graves disease. Here the sequenced sample was peripheral blood mononuclear cells (PBMCs), taken when the disease was refractory, from a patient treated with antithyroid drugs. The chain has TRBV29-1 and TRBJ2-7; 13 bases line up with TRBD2. CDR3: CSVTSGRAGAYEQYF. CDR3 DNA: TGCAGCGTTACTAGCGGGAGGGCCGGGGCCTACGAGCAGTACTTC.